The sequence of this TCR beta chain was determined in a study of T-cell memory formation after mild COVID-19 (dated by TCRdb to the early 2020s). Concerning the study at large: Most TCR sequence clusters were specific to one of the two donors. The cohort comprised two young, previously healthy adult volunteers, one female and one male. T-cell clones expanding and contracting after mild COVID-19 in a couple of donors were tracked by longitudinal TCRalpha and TCRbeta repertoire sequencing.

These reads were obtained on an Illumina NovaSeq 6000. Using 5'RACE with constant-segment primers, TCRalpha and TCRbeta cDNA libraries were constructed, with sample barcodes and unique molecular identifiers added in the process. Trizol reagent was used to extract RNA from every sample. Amplification of the libraries took two PCR steps, and the second step added a second sample barcode plus Illumina TruSeq adapters. Sequencing of libraries was performed on an Illumina NovaSeq with 2 x 150 bp paired-end reads. From the authors' description of their analysis: Demultiplexing of reads and collapsing into UMI-guided consensus sequences were performed with migec v1.2.7. Using mixcr v2.1.11, the UMI consensuses were aligned to TRA and TRB V and J templates and assembled into clonotypes. Expanded or contracted clonotypes were those called significant by both edgeR and NoisET, with noise models trained on biological replicates. For edgeR calls, a false discovery rate-adjusted p below 0.01 and a log2 fold-change threshold of 1 were applied. As an exploratory analysis of dynamics, PCA with hierarchical clustering was applied to max-normalized trajectories of the 1000 most abundant clonotypes. The CD4 or CD8 phenotype of responding clones was assigned using the separately sequenced CD4+ and CD8+ repertoires. TCRdb reran the public reads through fastp at Q25 and MiXCR, keeping productive beta chains. Every entry covers one CDR3 protein and lists the most common genes and DNA from its rows. TCRdb's processing, not the authors' own work, is the source of the V and J calls. This sample holds 90,000 to 120,000 distinct CDR3 sequences; roughly 14% were observed only once. The ten top clones hold 39% of the sample.

Sequences SQVTM (CDR1) and ANQGSEA (CDR2) are obtained from the germline V gene. The CDR3 goes from the cysteine to the phenylalanine over 14 residues. Kept here is only the CDR3 DNA, which spans 42 bases and is read in frame from base 1. Germline trimming amounts to 7 bases on V and 7 bases on J, with 10 as the count of junction bases outside the gene matches. Ficoll-Paque density gradient centrifugation was the method used to isolate PBMCs. Study-level results and caveats: Balanced CD4/CD8 phenotypes were observed for clones contracting from day 15 to 85, whereas a bias towards CD4+ was observed for a second wave of clones expanding from day 15 to 37. Some responding clones were found in pre-infection memory, which suggests that pre-existing cross-reactive memory T cells took part in the SARS-CoV-2 response. The study included only a couple of mild cases, and larger cohorts that include severe cases with pre-infection samples were judged to be necessary. The second-wave clones that peaked on day 37 were not confirmed to be SARS-CoV-2 specific. Contracting CD4+ clones were located mainly in the CM and EM memory subsets, whereas CD8+ clones were found to be enriched in EMRA.

This clonotype showed up many times. The target of this receptor is not known. There are no base qualities to consult, and no much larger clone falls within one base. Rearrangement joined TRBV29-1 to TRBJ2-1; 10 bases in the middle match TRBD1. The TCR was taken from a man aged 18-30 years who had mild COVID-19 (a few samples of this study predate the infection). The sample titles of this study are shuffled in the database, so cell type and time point are left out; the donor was told from shared clones. The specimen sequenced was PBMCs or a T cell subset sorted from them (not recorded which). The DNA sequence is as follows: TGCAGCGCCGAGGGGACAGGGGAGACTAATGAGCAGTTCTTC. This is translated as CSAEGTGETNEQFF.